This TCR beta chain was profiled in a study of T cell clonality in common variable immunodeficiency. Findings and limits, study-wide: Fewer deletions and N-nucleotide insertions were reportedly seen in common variable immunodeficiency TCR beta sequences. CVID subjects showed higher TCRbeta clonality than healthy controls.

Assay: immunoSEQ multiplex PCR; the TCRdb copy retains only in-frame clones and omits some. The repertoire shows roughly 32,000 clones, none seen only once; the top ten take under 30%. To note about this clone: The antigen remains unidentified. The read terminates 3 residues before the CDR3 end, so the remaining end is supplied by the germline J gene.

Germline CDR1 and CDR2: SNHLY and FYNNEI. CDR3 length: 14 amino acids. With 4 bases removed from V and 7 bases from J, the gap between germline ends came to 13 bases. This chain joins TRBV2 and TRBJ2-2; the D gene is possibly TRBD2 (5 bases). Input material: peripheral blood mononuclear cells. This receptor was taken from a human donor with common variable immunodeficiency. Partial CDR3 DNA: TGTGCCAGCAGTGTCGGGGTTCCGGGCGGGGAG. Translation: CASSVGVPGGE. The full CDR3 reads CASSVGVPGGELFF.